The rows below give T cell receptor beta chains drawn from one sample of a study of T cell repertoires in cytomegalovirus infection. TCRdb independently ran MiXCR on the reads; one entry per CDR3 protein. The sample contains around 78,000 distinct CDR3 sequences, roughly 39% of which appear only once. The antigens for these receptors are not known. Sequenced material: CD8+ T cells from cultured PBMCs, taken from culture after CMV antigen stimulation. Receptor source: a human donor in good health (CMV status not recorded). Some clones in this sample may be carry-over from other donors' samples. Each CDR3 is given with its conserved first and last residue. D genes are given only for firm matches. Some rows have no size entry. The others give once, few or many, or a class for an expanded clone.

TRBJ2-1 TRBV28 - - CASKYLSGNYNEQFF TGTGCCAGCAAGTATTTATCGGGGAACTACAATGAGCAGTTCTTC
TRBJ1-1 TRBV6-2/TRBV6-3 - - CASSYLGRNTEAFF TGTGCCAGCAGTTACCTGGGCAGGAACACTGAAGCTTTCTTT
TRBJ1-2 TRBV4-3 - - CASSQEDGETAVNYGYTF TGCGCCAGCAGCCAAGAGGACGGGGAGACAGCGGTAAACTATGGCTACACCTTC
TRBJ2-7 TRBV5-4 - - CASSSGPTSYEQYF TGTGCCAGCAGCTCCGGACCGACCTCCTACGAGCAGTACTTC
TRBJ1-5 TRBV5-6 few - CASSFKGFGQPQHF TGTGCCAGCAGCTTTAAGGGATTTGGCCAGCCCCAGCATTTT
TRBJ1-6 TRBV28 many - CASSARSDSYNSPLHF TGTGCCAGCAGTGCCAGAAGCGACAGCTATAATTCACCCCTCCACTTT
TRBJ1-6 TRBV7-3 few - CASSLVGGLNSPLHF TGTGCCAGCAGCTTAGTCGGGGGGCTTAATTCACCCCTCCACTTT
TRBJ1-2 TRBV11-2 - - CASSLEGGTPLGYGYTF TGTGCCAGCAGCTTAGAAGGGGGGACACCCTTGGGCTATGGCTACACCTTC
TRBJ2-1 TRBV9 few TRBD1 CASSVDGTGGNEQFF TGTGCCAGCAGCGTAGATGGTACAGGGGGCAATGAGCAGTTCTTC
TRBJ2-1 TRBV9 few TRBD2 CASSAPLAGGSYNEQFF TGTGCCAGCAGCGCACCCTTAGCGGGAGGCTCCTACAATGAGCAGTTCTTC
TRBJ2-7 TRBV29-1 - - CSVEEVEGGSYEQYF TGCAGCGTTGAAGAGGTGGAGGGGGGCTCCTACGAGCAGTACTTC
TRBJ1-1 TRBV11-1 - TRBD1 CASSLATGATEAFF TGTGCCAGCAGCTTAGCCACAGGGGCCACTGAAGCTTTCTTT
TRBJ2-3 TRBV7-2 many - CASSLIDSQSGTDTQYF TGTGCCAGCAGCTTAATTGACAGTCAATCCGGGACAGATACGCAGTATTTT
TRBJ2-2 TRBV19 - - CASSMSGTKELFF TGTGCCAGTAGTATGTCGGGGACAAAGGAGCTGTTTTTT
TRBJ2-1 TRBV7-9 few TRBD2 CASSPWEGNEQFF TGTGCCAGCAGCCCGTGGGAGGGGAATGAGCAGTTCTTC
TRBJ2-3 TRBV7-6 many TRBD2 CASSLVKRGTDTQYF TGTGCCAGCAGCTTAGTAAAGCGGGGTACAGATACGCAGTATTTT
TRBJ2-3 TRBV28 - TRBD2 CASSPRTSGGSDTQYF TGTGCCAGCAGTCCCCGGACTAGCGGGGGGTCTGATACGCAGTATTTT
TRBJ1-2 TRBV6-5 once TRBD1 CASSYGTGGGRYGYTF TGTGCCAGCAGTTACGGGACAGGGGGCGGCCGCTATGGCTACACCTTC
TRBJ1-5 TRBV7-9 - TRBD1 CASSLGGTGMGNQPQHF TGTGCCAGCAGCTTAGGAGGGACAGGGATGGGCAATCAGCCCCAGCATTTT
TRBJ2-3 TRBV11-2 many - CASSLWGAPTDTQYF TGTGCCAGCAGCTTATGGGGGGCACCCACAGATACGCAGTATTTT
TRBJ2-1 TRBV5-1 few TRBD2 CASSWGSGGAYNEQFF TGCGCCAGCAGCTGGGGAAGCGGGGGGGCCTACAATGAGCAGTTCTTC
TRBJ2-5 TRBV12-5 - TRBD1 CASGPGQGGRRQETQYF TGTGCTAGTGGTCCCGGACAGGGAGGTCGGAGGCAGGAGACCCAGTACTTC
TRBJ2-3 TRBV20-1 - - CSAREFTRGGTDTQYF TGCAGTGCTAGAGAATTTACGAGGGGGGGGACAGATACGCAGTATTTT
TRBJ1-6 TRBV4-1 few - CASSQPGEHNSPLHF TGCGCCAGCAGCCAGCCAGGGGAGCATAATTCACCCCTCCACTTT
TRBJ2-1 TRBV7-6 - - CASSVGDNEQFF TGTGCCAGCAGCGTGGGGGACAATGAGCAGTTCTTC
TRBJ2-7 TRBV7-6 few TRBD2 CASSPPLAGGYEQYF TGTGCCAGCAGCCCCCCCCTAGCGGGGGGCTACGAGCAGTACTTC
TRBJ2-2 TRBV7-6 few TRBD1 CASSESGGSGGELFF TGTGCCAGCAGCGAATCAGGGGGCTCTGGCGGGGAGCTGTTTTTT
TRBJ2-7 TRBV10-3 - - CAISGRAYEQYF TGTGCCATCAGCGGGCGGGCCTACGAGCAGTACTTC
TRBJ2-3 TRBV11-2 many - CASSLQLEARADTQYF TGTGCCAGCAGCTTACAATTGGAGGCTAGGGCAGATACGCAGTATTTT
TRBJ2-2 TRBV4-1 few - CASSPSKGAGELFF TGCGCCAGCAGCCCTTCGAAGGGGGCCGGGGAGCTGTTTTTT
TRBJ2-1 TRBV23-1 - TRBD2 CASSPFCVRGKFTEQFF TGCGCCAGCAGTCCTTTTTGTGTGCGGGGGAAATTCACTGAGCAGTTCTTC
TRBJ2-5 TRBV20-1 - - CSASSDGGAYQETQYF TGCAGTGCTAGTTCTGATGGGGGGGCGTACCAAGAGACCCAGTACTTC
TRBJ2-1 TRBV7-2 many - CASSLYSVAEQFF TGTGCCAGCAGCTTATATTCGGTTGCTGAGCAGTTCTTC
TRBJ2-1 TRBV7-6 few - CASSFLVGYNEQFF TGTGCCAGCAGCTTTTTGGTCGGCTACAATGAGCAGTTCTTC
TRBJ2-7 TRBV7-4 few - CASSLGGGEQYF TGTGCCAGCAGCTTAGGAGGGGGCGAGCAGTACTTC
TRBJ2-3 TRBV7-8 - - CASSLEPGQDTDTQYF TGTGCCAGCAGCTTAGAACCGGGACAAGACACAGATACGCAGTATTTT
TRBJ2-5 TRBV7-9 - TRBD2 CASSPRLAGAEETQYF TGTGCCAGCAGCCCGAGACTAGCGGGGGCCGAAGAGACCCAGTACTTC
TRBJ2-1 TRBV28 - TRBD2 CASNPLPGTSGRENNEQFF TGTGCCAGCAACCCCTTACCCGGGACTAGCGGGAGAGAGAACAATGAGCAGTTCTTC
TRBJ1-2 TRBV6-5 - - CASSSPGDRGYTF TGTGCCAGCAGTTCCCCAGGGGATCGGGGCTACACCTTC
TRBJ1-2 TRBV28 - TRBD1 CASSFSPRGTGYGYTF TGTGCCAGCAGTTTTTCCCCGCGGGGGACAGGGTATGGCTACACCTTC
TRBJ1-1 TRBV27 few - CASSSAGLNTEAFF TGTGCCAGCAGTTCAGCGGGGCTGAACACTGAAGCTTTCTTT
TRBJ2-3 TRBV7-8 - TRBD2 CATQPSGGADTQYF TGTGCCACCCAGCCCAGCGGGGGGGCAGATACGCAGTATTTT
TRBJ2-7 TRBV28 - - CASSLAGTRMVYEQYF TGTGCCAGCAGTTTAGCGGGGACAAGGATGGTATACGAGCAGTACTTC
TRBJ1-1 TRBV5-8 - - CASSFQFRDPEAFF TGTGCCAGCAGCTTTCAGTTCAGGGATCCTGAAGCTTTCTTT
TRBJ1-1 TRBV12-3/TRBV12-4 few - CASRIRAPNTEAFF TGTGCCAGCAGGATCAGGGCACCGAACACTGAAGCTTTCTTT
TRBJ2-1 TRBV7-8 few TRBD2 CASSLGTSLQNEQFF TGTGCCAGCAGCTTAGGGACTAGCCTGCAGAATGAGCAGTTCTTC
TRBJ2-1 TRBV5-1 - - CASSLGARGGGDEQFF TGCGCCAGCAGCTTGGGGGCGAGGGGGGGCGGTGATGAGCAGTTCTTC
TRBJ1-5 TRBV27 many - CASSFHRAGNQPQHF TGTGCCAGCAGTTTCCACAGGGCCGGCAATCAGCCCCAGCATTTT
TRBJ2-4 TRBV27 few - CASSLGTRQDITKNIQYF TGTGCCAGCAGTTTAGGGACTCGACAGGACATAACCAAAAACATTCAGTACTTC
TRBJ2-1 TRBV19 - - CASSIAPRLREQFF TGTGCCAGTAGTATAGCCCCTCGGCTGCGGGAGCAGTTCTTC
TRBJ1-5 TRBV7-6 few - CASSQDDRSSQPQHF TGTGCCAGCAGCCAAGACGACAGATCGTCTCAGCCCCAGCATTTT
TRBJ2-7 TRBV6-6 - - CASSYLVGQKRTEQYF TGTGCCAGCAGTTACTTGGTAGGACAGAAGAGAACCGAGCAGTACTTC
TRBJ2-4 TRBV7-2 many - CASSRTGPSDIQYF TGTGCCAGCAGTCGAACAGGGCCTTCTGACATTCAGTACTTC
TRBJ1-4 TRBV2 few - CASSEVGGATNEKLFF TGTGCCAGCAGTGAGGTGGGAGGGGCAACTAATGAAAAACTGTTTTTT